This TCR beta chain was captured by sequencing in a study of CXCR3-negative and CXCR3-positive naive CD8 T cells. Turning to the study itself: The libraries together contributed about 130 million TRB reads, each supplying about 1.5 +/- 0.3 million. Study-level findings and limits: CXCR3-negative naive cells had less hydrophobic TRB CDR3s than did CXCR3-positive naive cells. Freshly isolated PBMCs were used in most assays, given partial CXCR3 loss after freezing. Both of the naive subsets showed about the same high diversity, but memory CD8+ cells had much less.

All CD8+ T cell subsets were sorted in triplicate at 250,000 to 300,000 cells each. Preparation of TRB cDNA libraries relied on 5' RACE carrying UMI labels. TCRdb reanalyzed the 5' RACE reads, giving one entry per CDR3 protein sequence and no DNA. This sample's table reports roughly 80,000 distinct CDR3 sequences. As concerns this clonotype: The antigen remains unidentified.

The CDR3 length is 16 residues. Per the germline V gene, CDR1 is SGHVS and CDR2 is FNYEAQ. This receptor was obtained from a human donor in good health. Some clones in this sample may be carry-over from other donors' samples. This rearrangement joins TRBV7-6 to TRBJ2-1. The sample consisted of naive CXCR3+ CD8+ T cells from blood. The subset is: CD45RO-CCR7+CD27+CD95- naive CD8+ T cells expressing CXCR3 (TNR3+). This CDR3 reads CASSLAVASSYNEQFF.